This entry lists 4 T cell receptor beta chains sequenced from one sample in a study of shared clonotypes between healthy human individuals. Measured with immunoSEQ multiplex PCR; TCRdb has only the in-frame clones, and not every one. The sample includes millions of clones, about 92% of them seen just once. Naive CD8 cells lacked CD45RO and underwent positive selection for CCR7, leaving out terminally differentiated effector memory CD45RA+ cells. Sequencing used naive CD8+ T cells from PBMCs. The receptors shown here come from a man aged 18 to 30 in good health. Some clones in this sample may be carry-over from other donors' samples.

The chain joins TRBV10-3 to TRBJ2-3; possibly TRBD1 for D (6 bases). Germline CDR1 is ENHRY and CDR2 is SYGVKD. The CDR3 is made up of 16 amino acids. Trimming cost V 10 bases and J 0 bases, with 20 bases left between them. CDR3 in DNA: TGTGCCACGAGCCACCCCGGGACAACTAGCACAGATACGCAGTATTTT. Its protein is CATSHPGTTSTDTQYF.

The chain couples TRBV4-1 to TRBJ1-4; 8 bases fit TRBD1. Trimming took 4 bases from V and 5 from J; bases not matched to a gene: 9. The CDR3 totals 16 residues. Germline V gene lookup returns CDR1 MGHRA and CDR2 YSYEKL. The CDR3 loop reads CASSPPRDRSNEKLFF. In DNA, the CDR3 is TGCGCCAGCAGCCCACCCCGGGACAGGTCAAATGAAAAACTGTTTTTT.

The V and J genes are TRBV27 and TRBJ2-7, with 14 bases aligning to TRBD2. Germline trimming cut 6 bases from V and 5 bases from J; bases unmatched to any gene: 9. CDR1 MNHEY and CDR2 SMNVEV come from the germline V gene (reference sequence). This CDR3 has 16 residues. In nucleotides, the CDR3 is TGTGCCAGCAGCTCCGGACTAGCGGGAGGTATCCACGAGCAGTACTTC. Translating it yields CASSSGLAGGIHEQYF.

The chain carries TRBV30 and TRBJ1-2; D ambiguous. This CDR3 has 13 residues. Germline CDR1 GTSNPN, CDR2 SVGIG (reference sequence). Trimming shortened V by 0 bases and J by 6 bases, and 11 bases separated the two germline ends. The CDR3, as DNA: TGTGCCTGGAGTGTGGTGGGTTTTGATGGCTACACCTTC. It yields the protein CAWSVVGFDGYTF.